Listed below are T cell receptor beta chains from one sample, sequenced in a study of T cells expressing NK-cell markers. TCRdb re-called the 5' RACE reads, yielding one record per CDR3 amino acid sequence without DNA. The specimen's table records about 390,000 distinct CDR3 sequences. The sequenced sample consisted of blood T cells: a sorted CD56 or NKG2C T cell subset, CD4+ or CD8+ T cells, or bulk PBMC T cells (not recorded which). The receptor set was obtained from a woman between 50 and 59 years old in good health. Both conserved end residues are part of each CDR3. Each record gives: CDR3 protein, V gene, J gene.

cdr3_aa: CASRSGGRLTYF
v_call: TRBV12-3/TRBV12-4
j_call: TRBJ2-4

cdr3_aa: CASSLGTAADTQYF
v_call: TRBV7-2
j_call: TRBJ2-3

cdr3_aa: CATSRDLVAGGVDGYTF
v_call: TRBV15
j_call: TRBJ1-2

cdr3_aa: CASSSGAPHYNEQFF
v_call: TRBV5-6
j_call: TRBJ2-1

cdr3_aa: CASSFPLASLQFF
v_call: TRBV12-3/TRBV12-4
j_call: TRBJ2-1

cdr3_aa: CSAPQGNEQFF
v_call: TRBV20-1
j_call: TRBJ2-1

cdr3_aa: CSARLRYEQYF
v_call: TRBV20-1
j_call: TRBJ2-7

cdr3_aa: CASSSTGTHYGYTF
v_call: TRBV9
j_call: TRBJ1-2

cdr3_aa: CASSSPYYEQYF
v_call: TRBV5-1
j_call: TRBJ2-7

cdr3_aa: CASRTTGGLAKNIQYF
v_call: TRBV27
j_call: TRBJ2-4

cdr3_aa: CASSQVRSSNQPQHF
v_call: TRBV4-2
j_call: TRBJ1-5

cdr3_aa: CSGEGTETSLFSYEQYF
v_call: TRBV20-1
j_call: TRBJ2-7

cdr3_aa: CASSEGLASEQFF
v_call: TRBV3-1
j_call: TRBJ2-1

cdr3_aa: CASSGGEGGTDTQYF
v_call: TRBV6-4
j_call: TRBJ2-3

cdr3_aa: CASSPQGALYEQYF
v_call: TRBV4-2
j_call: TRBJ2-7

cdr3_aa: CASSPTGTGNSYNEQFF
v_call: TRBV11-2
j_call: TRBJ2-1

cdr3_aa: CASGGSHGAGELFF
v_call: TRBV2
j_call: TRBJ2-2

cdr3_aa: CASSKAADTQYF
v_call: TRBV21-1
j_call: TRBJ2-3

cdr3_aa: CASSQQDGGELFF
v_call: TRBV6-5
j_call: TRBJ2-2

cdr3_aa: CASTARGANTGELFF
v_call: TRBV5-1
j_call: TRBJ2-2

cdr3_aa: CASRNTATYEQYF
v_call: TRBV12-3/TRBV12-4
j_call: TRBJ2-7

cdr3_aa: CASSLLFTDTQYF
v_call: TRBV5-1
j_call: TRBJ2-3

cdr3_aa: CASSRYTSTPQGRNEQFF
v_call: TRBV5-6
j_call: TRBJ2-1

cdr3_aa: CASSLAGNAKNIQYF
v_call: TRBV5-5
j_call: TRBJ2-4

cdr3_aa: CASSQEGLADLSYEQYF
v_call: TRBV4-2
j_call: TRBJ2-7

cdr3_aa: CASSLKSLNYGYTF
v_call: TRBV27
j_call: TRBJ1-2

cdr3_aa: CASSLAGHHRVSTDTQYF
v_call: TRBV5-1
j_call: TRBJ2-3

cdr3_aa: CASRLTGVVGYTF
v_call: TRBV12-3/TRBV12-4
j_call: TRBJ1-2

cdr3_aa: CASSPRGRLDSPLHF
v_call: TRBV12-3/TRBV12-4
j_call: TRBJ1-6

cdr3_aa: CAISSTDYEQYF
v_call: TRBV10-3
j_call: TRBJ2-7

cdr3_aa: CASSDGASLTEAFF
v_call: TRBV2
j_call: TRBJ1-1

cdr3_aa: CASRTTGGSGTEAFF
v_call: TRBV5-1
j_call: TRBJ1-1

cdr3_aa: CASRETGTGYGYTF
v_call: TRBV12-3/TRBV12-4
j_call: TRBJ1-2

cdr3_aa: CASSLIGGPRYEQYF
v_call: TRBV7-2
j_call: TRBJ2-7

cdr3_aa: CSAREPGPRNTEAFF
v_call: TRBV20-1
j_call: TRBJ1-1

cdr3_aa: CASSTAGASGAYEQYF
v_call: TRBV7-9
j_call: TRBJ2-7

cdr3_aa: CASSAYRGNTGELFF
v_call: TRBV11-3
j_call: TRBJ2-2

cdr3_aa: CASSSNRGTSPLHF
v_call: TRBV5-1
j_call: TRBJ1-6

cdr3_aa: CASSRQGRNNEQFF
v_call: TRBV12-3/TRBV12-4
j_call: TRBJ2-1

cdr3_aa: CASSLEAGVNNEQFF
v_call: TRBV5-1
j_call: TRBJ2-1